These T cell receptor beta chains were read from a single sample in a study of PD-L1 blockade in urothelial cancer. Profiled with immunoSEQ multiplex PCR; TCRdb holds only in-frame clones, not every one. The table lists about 110,000 clones, under 95% of them singletons. Sample: PBMCs, taken around atezolizumab (anti-PD-L1) treatment. The receptors come from a man aged 60-69 years with urothelial cancer. The CDR3 runs from the conserved cysteine through the conserved F or W. The order of the fields is clone size, V gene, J gene, CDR3 length, D gene, CDR3 DNA, CDR3 protein. A D gene is named only where the DNA matches it firmly. Clone size, where shown, is once, few, many, or a class for clones that have expanded.

clone size: -
V gene: TRBV11-3
J gene: TRBJ2-7
CDR3 length: 17
D gene: TRBD1
CDR3 DNA: TGTGCCAGCAGCTTAGATCCACAGCCAGGGGGTACCTACGAGCAGTACTTC
CDR3 protein: CASSLDPQPGGTYEQYF

clone size: -
V gene: TRBV7-2
J gene: TRBJ1-5
CDR3 length: 14
D gene: -
CDR3 DNA: TGTGCCAGCAGCCGCCCAGGGGGCAATCAGCCCCAGCATTTT
CDR3 protein: CASSRPGGNQPQHF

clone size: -
V gene: TRBV7-2
J gene: TRBJ2-5
CDR3 length: 16
D gene: TRBD1
CDR3 DNA: TGTGCCAGCAGCTCCGGGCCGACAGGGGGCAGGGAGACCCAGTACTTC
CDR3 protein: CASSSGPTGGRETQYF

clone size: -
V gene: TRBV10-2
J gene: TRBJ2-7
CDR3 length: 13
D gene: -
CDR3 DNA: TGCGCCAGCAGCACACAGGGAAATGGCGAGCAGTACTTC
CDR3 protein: CASSTQGNGEQYF

clone size: once
V gene: TRBV7-9
J gene: TRBJ1-3
CDR3 length: 16
D gene: TRBD1
CDR3 DNA: TGTGCCAGCAGCGTAGACGAACAGGGGAGGAGAAACACCATATATTTT
CDR3 protein: CASSVDEQGRRNTIYF

clone size: -
V gene: TRBV2
J gene: TRBJ2-3
CDR3 length: 12
D gene: -
CDR3 DNA: TGTGCCAGCAGTGCATTGTCAGATACGCAGTATTTT
CDR3 protein: CASSALSDTQYF

clone size: -
V gene: TRBV7-9
J gene: TRBJ1-1
CDR3 length: 13
D gene: -
CDR3 DNA: TGTGCCAGCAGCCATGGACAGAACACTGAAGCTTTCTTT
CDR3 protein: CASSHGQNTEAFF

clone size: -
V gene: TRBV27
J gene: TRBJ2-2
CDR3 length: 16
D gene: -
CDR3 DNA: TGTGCCAGCAGTTTATCGTTTGCGACGAACACCGGGGAGCTGTTTTTT
CDR3 protein: CASSLSFATNTGELFF

clone size: -
V gene: TRBV7-3
J gene: TRBJ2-2
CDR3 length: 13
D gene: TRBD2
CDR3 DNA: TGTGCCAGCAGCCGGACTAGGACCGGGGAGCTGTTTTTT
CDR3 protein: CASSRTRTGELFF

clone size: -
V gene: TRBV6-1
J gene: TRBJ2-2
CDR3 length: 14
D gene: TRBD1
CDR3 DNA: TGTGCCAGCAGGGAGACAGGGGCTACCGGGGAGCTGTTTTTT
CDR3 protein: CASRETGATGELFF

clone size: -
V gene: TRBV6-5
J gene: TRBJ2-7
CDR3 length: 15
D gene: TRBD2
CDR3 DNA: TGTGCCAGCAGTTACTCGGCGGGAGGTGCCTACGAGCAGTACTTC
CDR3 protein: CASSYSAGGAYEQYF

clone size: -
V gene: TRBV11-2
J gene: TRBJ2-3
CDR3 length: 15
D gene: TRBD2
CDR3 DNA: TGTGCCAGCAGCTTAGCCGGGGGGGACGGAGAAACGCAGTATTTT
CDR3 protein: CASSLAGGDGETQYF

clone size: -
V gene: TRBV11-2
J gene: TRBJ2-5
CDR3 length: 15
D gene: -
CDR3 DNA: TGTGCCAGCAGCTTGGGTAGCGGAACCCAAGAGACCCAGTACTTC
CDR3 protein: CASSLGSGTQETQYF

clone size: -
V gene: TRBV28
J gene: TRBJ1-5
CDR3 length: 14
D gene: -
CDR3 DNA: TGTGCCAGCAGTACCAGACAGGAGAGACAGCCCCAGCATTTT
CDR3 protein: CASSTRQERQPQHF

clone size: -
V gene: TRBV2
J gene: TRBJ2-1
CDR3 length: 14
D gene: TRBD1
CDR3 DNA: TGTGCCAGCAGCTCGGGACAGGGGGCATTTGAGCAGTTCTTC
CDR3 protein: CASSSGQGAFEQFF

clone size: -
V gene: TRBV6-5
J gene: TRBJ2-1
CDR3 length: 11
D gene: -
CDR3 DNA: TGTGCCAGCAGTTACAGGTTAGAGGAGTTCTTC
CDR3 protein: CASSYRLEEFF

clone size: -
V gene: TRBV5-6
J gene: TRBJ2-3
CDR3 length: 16
D gene: TRBD2
CDR3 DNA: TGTGCCAGCAGCCTAACTCTAGCGGGGGGGCCTTATACGCAGTATTTT
CDR3 protein: CASSLTLAGGPYTQYF

clone size: -
V gene: TRBV7-8
J gene: TRBJ2-3
CDR3 length: 14
D gene: -
CDR3 DNA: TGTGCCAGCAGCTTAACTAGTGACACAGATACGCAGTATTTT
CDR3 protein: CASSLTSDTDTQYF

clone size: -
V gene: TRBV5-4
J gene: TRBJ2-7
CDR3 length: 16
D gene: TRBD1
CDR3 DNA: TGTGCCAGCAGACAAATGGGGACAGGGAGGACCTACGAGCAGTACTTC
CDR3 protein: CASRQMGTGRTYEQYF

clone size: -
V gene: TRBV5-6
J gene: TRBJ2-7
CDR3 length: 16
D gene: TRBD1
CDR3 DNA: TGTGCCAGCAGCTTTGATCCCGCAGGGGGAGTCTACGAGCAGTACTTC
CDR3 protein: CASSFDPAGGVYEQYF

clone size: once
V gene: TRBV4-3
J gene: TRBJ1-1
CDR3 length: 14
D gene: -
CDR3 DNA: TGCGCCAGCAGCCAAGGAGTAATGAACACTGAAGCTTTCTTT
CDR3 protein: CASSQGVMNTEAFF

clone size: -
V gene: TRBV5-4
J gene: TRBJ2-1
CDR3 length: 15
D gene: -
CDR3 DNA: TGTGCCAGCAGCCCGGTAGCGGACTCCTACAATGAGCAGTTCTTC
CDR3 protein: CASSPVADSYNEQFF

clone size: -
V gene: TRBV4-3
J gene: TRBJ2-6
CDR3 length: 16
D gene: -
CDR3 DNA: TGCGCCAGCAGCCAACGAGTTTCCTCTGGGGCCAACGTCCTGACTTTC
CDR3 protein: CASSQRVSSGANVLTF

clone size: -
V gene: TRBV28
J gene: TRBJ2-5
CDR3 length: 11
D gene: -
CDR3 DNA: TGTGCCAGCAGTCTGTTTCAGACCCAGTACTTC
CDR3 protein: CASSLFQTQYF

clone size: -
V gene: TRBV4-1
J gene: TRBJ1-5
CDR3 length: 16
D gene: TRBD1
CDR3 DNA: TGCGCCAGCAGCCAAGATGGCGGACAGGGGAATCAGCCCCAGCATTTT
CDR3 protein: CASSQDGGQGNQPQHF

clone size: -
V gene: TRBV2
J gene: TRBJ2-7
CDR3 length: 12
D gene: -
CDR3 DNA: TGTGCCAGCAGTGGTCAGGGGAGCGAGCAGTACTTC
CDR3 protein: CASSGQGSEQYF

clone size: -
V gene: TRBV11-1
J gene: TRBJ2-7
CDR3 length: 14
D gene: TRBD1
CDR3 DNA: TGTGCCAGCACCGGCCGGGACAGGTCCTACGAGCAGTACTTC
CDR3 protein: CASTGRDRSYEQYF

clone size: -
V gene: TRBV4-3
J gene: TRBJ2-1
CDR3 length: 18
D gene: TRBD2
CDR3 DNA: TGCGCCAGCAGCCAAGATCTGTCTAGCGGGAGCTTCCACAATGAGCAGTTCTTC
CDR3 protein: CASSQDLSSGSFHNEQFF

clone size: -
V gene: TRBV2
J gene: TRBJ1-3
CDR3 length: 15
D gene: -
CDR3 DNA: TGTGCCAGCAGTGAATTGAGAGTCTCTGGAAACACCATATATTTT
CDR3 protein: CASSELRVSGNTIYF

clone size: -
V gene: TRBV19
J gene: TRBJ1-5
CDR3 length: 16
D gene: TRBD1
CDR3 DNA: TGTGCCAGTAGTATAAGGGCAGGGGGTTCGGGGCAGCCCCAGCATTTT
CDR3 protein: CASSIRAGGSGQPQHF

clone size: -
V gene: TRBV20-1
J gene: TRBJ2-1
CDR3 length: 10
D gene: -
CDR3 DNA: TGCAGTGCCCTTCGGGAGGAGCAGTTCTTC
CDR3 protein: CSALREEQFF

clone size: -
V gene: TRBV28
J gene: TRBJ1-4
CDR3 length: 16
D gene: -
CDR3 DNA: TGTGCCAGCAGCCTCCGCCGGGGGAACACTAATGAAAAACTGTTTTTT
CDR3 protein: CASSLRRGNTNEKLFF

clone size: -
V gene: TRBV27
J gene: TRBJ2-2
CDR3 length: 18
D gene: TRBD1
CDR3 DNA: TGTGCCAGCAGTTTATTTTCCCTCACAGGGGGTGACACCGGGGAGCTGTTTTTT
CDR3 protein: CASSLFSLTGGDTGELFF